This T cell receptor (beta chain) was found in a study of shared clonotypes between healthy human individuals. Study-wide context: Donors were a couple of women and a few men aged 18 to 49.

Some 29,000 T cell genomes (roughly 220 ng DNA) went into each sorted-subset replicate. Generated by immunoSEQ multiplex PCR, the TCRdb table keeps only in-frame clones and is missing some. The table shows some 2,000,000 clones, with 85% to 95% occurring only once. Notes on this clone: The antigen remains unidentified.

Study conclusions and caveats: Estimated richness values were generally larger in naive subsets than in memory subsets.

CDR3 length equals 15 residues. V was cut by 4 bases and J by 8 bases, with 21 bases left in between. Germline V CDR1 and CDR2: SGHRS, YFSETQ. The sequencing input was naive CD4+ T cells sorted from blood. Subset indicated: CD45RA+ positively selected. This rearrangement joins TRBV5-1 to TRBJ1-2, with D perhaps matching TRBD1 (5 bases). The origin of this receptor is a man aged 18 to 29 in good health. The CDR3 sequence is CASSRGDEQESGYTF. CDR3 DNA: TGCGCCAGCAGCCGGGGGGACGAACAGGAAAGCGGCTACACCTTC.